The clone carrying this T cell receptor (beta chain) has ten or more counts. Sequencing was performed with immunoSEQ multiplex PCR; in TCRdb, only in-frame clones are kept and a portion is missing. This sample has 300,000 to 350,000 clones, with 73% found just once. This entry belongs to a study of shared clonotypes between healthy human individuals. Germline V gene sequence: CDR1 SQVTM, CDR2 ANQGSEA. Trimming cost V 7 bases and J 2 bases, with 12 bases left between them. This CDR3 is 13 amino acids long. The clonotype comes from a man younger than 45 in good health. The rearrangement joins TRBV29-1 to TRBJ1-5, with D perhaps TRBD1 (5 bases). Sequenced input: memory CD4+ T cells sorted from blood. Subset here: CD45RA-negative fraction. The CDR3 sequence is CSGGGGGNQPQHF. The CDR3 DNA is TGCAGCGGTGGGGGTGGAGGCAATCAGCCCCAGCATTTT. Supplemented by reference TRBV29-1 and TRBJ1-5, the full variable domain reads SAVISQKPSRDICQRGTSLTIQCQVDSQVTMMFWYRQQPGQSLTLIATANQGSEATYESGFVIDKFPISRPNLTFSTLTVSNMSPEDSSIYLCSGGGGGNQPQHFGDGTRLSIL.